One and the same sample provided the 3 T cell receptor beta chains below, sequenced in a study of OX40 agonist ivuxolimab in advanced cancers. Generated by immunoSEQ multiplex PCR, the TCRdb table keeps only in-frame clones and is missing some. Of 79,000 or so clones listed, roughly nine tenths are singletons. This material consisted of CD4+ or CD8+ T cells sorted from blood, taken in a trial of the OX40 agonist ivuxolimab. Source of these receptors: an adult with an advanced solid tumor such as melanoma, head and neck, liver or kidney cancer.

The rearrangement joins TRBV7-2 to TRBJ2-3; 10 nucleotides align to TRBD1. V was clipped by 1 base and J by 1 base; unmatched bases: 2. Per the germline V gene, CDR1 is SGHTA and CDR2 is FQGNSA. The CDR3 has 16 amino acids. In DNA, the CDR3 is TGTGCCAGCAGCTTAGGGGGGACAGGGGGCACAGATACGCAGTATTTT. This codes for CASSLGGTGGTDTQYF.

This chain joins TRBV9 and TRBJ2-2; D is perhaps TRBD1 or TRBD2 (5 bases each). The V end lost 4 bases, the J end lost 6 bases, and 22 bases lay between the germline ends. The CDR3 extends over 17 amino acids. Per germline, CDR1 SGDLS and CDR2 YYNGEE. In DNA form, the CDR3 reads TGTGCCAGCAGCATGGGACCCACCGCCACGAGGGCCGGGGAGCTGTTTTTT. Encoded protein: CASSMGPTATRAGELFF.

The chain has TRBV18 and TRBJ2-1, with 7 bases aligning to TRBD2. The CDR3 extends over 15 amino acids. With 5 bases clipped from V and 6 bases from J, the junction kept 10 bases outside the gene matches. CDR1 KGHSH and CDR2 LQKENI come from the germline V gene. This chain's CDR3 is CASSNLGLVRNEQFF. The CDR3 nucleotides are TGTGCCAGCTCAAACCTTGGACTAGTACGCAATGAGCAGTTCTTC.